This entry lists 7 T cell receptor beta chains sequenced from one sample in a study of blood T cell repertoires in COVID-19 (dated by TCRdb to 2019 to 2021). To prepare the library, the immunoSEQ multiplex PCR assay was applied. TCRdb provides this immuneACCESS table in a form limited to in-frame rearrangements. Some clones are lacking; in checked studies, under half of them reflect an unresolved V gene, and why the rest are absent is not known. For this sample there are around 67,000 clones; 87% appear just once. Roughly 5.6% of the sample belongs to the ten largest clones. Sequencing used peripheral blood. These receptors all stem from a man aged 45-65 years with active COVID-19.

Only one count was recorded for this clone. V gene TRBV9 combines with J gene TRBJ2-2; 8 nucleotides agree with TRBD2. CDR1 and CDR2 from the germline V gene are SGDLS and YYNGEE. Losses at the gene ends were 4 bases for V and 2 bases for J; bases not matched to a gene: 10. This CDR3 is 17 amino acids long. The CDR3 reads CASSTRTGGGNTGELFF. The CDR3 DNA is TGTGCCAGCAGCACCCGAACCGGGGGGGGTAACACCGGGGAGCTGTTTTTT.

J is TRBJ1-2 and V is TRBV9; D is unresolved. V gave up 5 bases and J gave up 2 bases, with 13 bases separating them. This CDR3 is 14 amino acids long. The germline CDR1 and CDR2 sequences are SGDLS and YYNGEE. Here the CDR3 reads CASRAPGENYGYTF. Written as DNA, the CDR3 is TGTGCCAGCAGGGCCCCCGGGGAGAACTATGGCTACACCTTC.

The rearrangement joins TRBV4-2 to TRBJ2-3, with 8 bases that match TRBD2. This CDR3 is built from 17 residues. The V and J ends lost 4 bases and 0 bases, in that order; junction bases with no gene match: 9. The germline CDR1 and CDR2 sequences are LGHNA and YNFKEQ. CDR3 loop: CASSPGLAQTSTDTQYF. The CDR3 nucleotides read TGTGCCAGCAGCCCCGGACTAGCTCAAACTAGCACAGATACGCAGTATTTT.

The chain has TRBV4-3 and TRBJ1-3; 7 bases are shared with TRBD1. Germline CDR1 LGHNA, CDR2 YSLEER. Losses at the gene ends were 0 bases for V and 2 bases for J; bases not matched to a gene: 4. The CDR3 has 16 amino acids. The CDR3 here is CASSQEPTGPGNTIYF. CDR3 bases: TGCGCCAGCAGCCAAGAGCCGACAGGGCCTGGAAACACCATATATTTT.

This chain connects TRBV28 to TRBJ2-7; no clear D gene. Trimming took off 8 bases at V and 2 bases at J, with 13 bases between the two ends. This CDR3 is 13 amino acids long. Per the germline V gene, CDR1 is MDHEN and CDR2 is SYDVKM. Written as DNA, the CDR3 is TGTGCCAGCGAAAAAACGAGCGCCTACGAGCAGTACTTC. This encodes CASEKTSAYEQYF.

This clone occurred a few times. The chain carries TRBV6-2 or TRBV6-3 and TRBJ1-1; 9 bases agree with TRBD1. CDR3 length equals 15 residues. In germline, CDR1 is MNHEY, CDR2 SVGEGT. The ends lost 5 bases at V and 0 bases at J; junction bases unmatched: 4. This chain's CDR3 is CASSADRGMNTEAFF. CDR3 nucleotides: TGTGCCAGCAGTGCAGACAGGGGGATGAACACTGAAGCTTTCTTT.

The V and J genes are TRBV18 and TRBJ1-5, with 9 nucleotides matching TRBD1. The germline V gene has CDR1 KGHSH and CDR2 LQKENI. The J segment lost 2 bases and the V segment lost 8 bases, leaving 7 bases of the junction unmatched. CDR3 length equals 15 residues. The CDR3 region is CASTTGGDGNQPQHF. CDR3 nucleotide sequence: TGTGCCAGCACAACAGGGGGCGATGGCAATCAGCCCCAGCATTTT.